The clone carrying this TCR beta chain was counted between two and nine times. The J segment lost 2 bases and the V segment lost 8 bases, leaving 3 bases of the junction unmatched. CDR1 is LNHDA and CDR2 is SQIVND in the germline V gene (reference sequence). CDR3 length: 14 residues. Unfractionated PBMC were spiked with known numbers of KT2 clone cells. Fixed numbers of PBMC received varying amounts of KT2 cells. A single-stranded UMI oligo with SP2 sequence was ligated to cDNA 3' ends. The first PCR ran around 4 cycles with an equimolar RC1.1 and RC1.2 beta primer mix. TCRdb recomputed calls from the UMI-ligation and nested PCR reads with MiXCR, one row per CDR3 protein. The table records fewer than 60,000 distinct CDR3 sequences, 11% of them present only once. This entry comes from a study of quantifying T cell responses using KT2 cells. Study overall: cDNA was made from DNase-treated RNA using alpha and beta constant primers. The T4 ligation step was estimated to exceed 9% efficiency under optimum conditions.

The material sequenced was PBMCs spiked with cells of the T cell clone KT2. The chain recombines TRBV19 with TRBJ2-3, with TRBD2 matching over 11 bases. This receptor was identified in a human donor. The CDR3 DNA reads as TGTGCCAGTCGACTAGCGGGGCCCACAGATACGCAGTATTTT. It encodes CASRLAGPTDTQYF. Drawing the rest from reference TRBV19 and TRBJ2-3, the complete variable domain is DGGITQSPKYLFRKEGQNVTLSCEQNLNHDAMYWYRQDPGQGLRLIYYSQIVNDFQKGDIAEGYSVSREKKESFPLTVTSAQKNPTAFYLCASRLAGPTDTQYFGPGTRLTVL.